The next 8 T cell receptor beta chains were all read from a single sample in a study of long-term antiretroviral therapy in people with HIV. Running of the v3.0 immunoSEQ assay took place at survey level. TCRdb's copy holds only in-frame clones and misses some; the assay was immunoSEQ multiplex PCR. The table lists tens of thousands of clones, over 75% of them singletons. Specimen: unsorted PBMCs, collected 5.2 years after starting antiretroviral therapy. The receptors were gathered from a woman in her forties with HIV.

This sequence joins TRBV7-9 and TRBJ1-1, with D possibly TRBD1 on 5 matching bases. Between the trimmed V and J ends, which lost 2 bases and 3 bases, there was a span of 7 bases. The CDR3 spans 13 residues. The germline CDR1 and CDR2 sequences are SEHNR and FQNEAQ (reference sequence). The CDR3 sequence: CASSLLGDTEAFF. The CDR3 DNA reads as TGTGCCAGCAGCTTATTGGGGGACACTGAAGCTTTCTTT.

The rearrangement uses TRBV14 and TRBJ1-2; weak D call: TRBD1 (5 bases). This CDR3 is built from 13 residues. The germline V and J ends were trimmed by 2 bases and 6 bases, with 10 bases remaining between them. From germline, CDR1 is SGHDN and CDR2 FVKESK. CDR3 bases: TGTGCCAGCAGCCAACGGCAGGGAGATGGCTACACCTTC. As protein: CASSQRQGDGYTF.

The chain carries TRBV10-3 and TRBJ1-1, with D unresolved. Between the trimmed V and J ends, which lost 6 bases and 2 bases, there was a span of 4 bases. The CDR3 contains 11 residues. Per germline, CDR1 ENHRY and CDR2 SYGVKD. The CDR3 DNA reads as TGTGCCATCAGAGGTAACACTGAAGCTTTCTTT. Translating it yields CAIRGNTEAFF.

The V and J genes are TRBV28 and TRBJ1-5, with D possibly matching TRBD1 (5 bases). Deletions cut 3 bases from V and 4 bases from J, with 10 bases between. The CDR3 has 14 amino acids. Looked up from germline, CDR1 is MDHEN and CDR2 is SYDVKM. CDR3 residues: CASSLGGRNQPQHF. In DNA form, the CDR3 reads TGTGCCAGCAGTTTGGGGGGAAGAAATCAGCCCCAGCATTTT.

The V and J genes are TRBV7-9 and TRBJ1-2, with D maybe TRBD1 (6 bases). V lost 5 bases and J 4 bases, leaving 8 bases between the germline ends. The CDR3 consists of 12 residues. CDR1 SEHNR and CDR2 FQNEAQ come from the germline V gene (reference sequence). Here the CDR3 reads CASSPDSYGYTF. The CDR3 DNA follows: TGTGCCAGCAGCCCGGACAGCTATGGCTACACCTTC.

This chain connects TRBV7-2 to TRBJ2-1, with a possible D match to TRBD2 (6 bases). The V end lost 4 bases, the J end lost 6 bases, and 22 bases lay between the germline ends. CDR3 length: 17 residues. Germline-derived CDR1 and CDR2 are SGHTA and FQGNSA. CDR3 in amino acids: CASSSYSRERFLNEQFF. DNA of the CDR3: TGTGCCAGCAGCTCCTATAGCCGGGAGCGATTCCTCAATGAGCAGTTCTTC.

The gene calls are TRBV5-4 and TRBJ2-1, with D uncertain. CDR3 length: 12 residues. Trimming pared 4 bases from V and 10 bases from J, leaving 12 bases between. Germline lookup yields CDR1 SGHNT and CDR2 YYREEE (reference sequence). CDR3 sequence reads: CASSVVSNEQFF. The DNA of the CDR3 is TGTGCCAGCAGCGTAGTATCGAACGAGCAGTTCTTC.

The V gene is TRBV18, the J gene TRBJ2-7; D call uncertain. Trimming removed 2 bases at V and 4 bases at J, with 27 bases between. The CDR3 is 19 residues long. Germline V gives CDR1 KGHSH, CDR2 LQKENI. The CDR3 sequence: CASSPVGFSVGPDHYEQYF. The CDR3 DNA reads as TGTGCCAGCTCACCAGTCGGGTTTTCGGTCGGTCCGGACCATTACGAGCAGTACTTC.